This T cell receptor beta chain emerged from a study of regulatory T cells in long-lasting Graves disease. Broader study findings: Having only a small sample size may have limited accuracy.

Time point noted: newly diagnosed GD, antithyroid drugs for less than 3 months. The TCR library used RNA extracted from PBMCs. Both iRepertoire HTBI primers and Arm-PCR of CDR3 regions were used to build the TCR beta libraries. TCRdb re-derived calls from the multiplex PCR reads in MiXCR, one entry per CDR3 protein. This sample has roughly 500,000 distinct CDR3 sequences; around 12% occur once, and the top ten carry roughly 8.2%. In this sample, this clonotype turned up many times. Its antigen is currently unknown. This sample was also put to use in a study of T cells in Graves' hyperthyroidism and ophthalmopathy. According to that study: HTBI primers were employed in a first-round RT-PCR of the TCR CDR3.

Source: peripheral blood mononuclear cells (PBMCs), taken at new diagnosis, from a patient treated with antithyroid drugs. The source is a young woman with Graves disease.

Written as DNA, the CDR3 is TGTGCCAGCAGCCCCGGGACTGCTACATTTCAAGAGACCCAGTACTTC. Its protein is CASSPGTATFQETQYF. The chain has TRBV7-3 and TRBJ2-1; weak D call: TRBD2 (6 bases). The last part of the DNA fits TRBJ2-5 better; the J call may be wrong. Germline CDR1 SGHTA, CDR2 FQGTGA. The CDR3 runs to 16 residues.